This record concerns one T cell receptor (beta chain) sequence. The data belong to a study of T cells in narcolepsy. The CDR3 has 16 amino acids. The germline V and J ends were trimmed by 1 base and 0 bases, with 7 bases remaining between them. The germline CDR1 and CDR2 sequences are LGHNA and YSLEER. The repertoire was sequenced with immunoSEQ multiplex PCR; TCRdb's copy has only in-frame clones and lacks some. The sample yields about 35,000 clones, 65% to 85% seen once. Sequenced input: memory (CD45RA-) CD4+ T cells from blood. This TCR was recovered from a human donor in good health. V gene TRBV4-3 combines with J gene TRBJ2-6, with TRBD1 as a possible D gene (5 bases). CDR3 protein: CASSQGQPSGANVLTF. CDR3 DNA sequence: TGCGCCAGCAGCCAAGGACAGCCCTCTGGGGCCAACGTCCTGACTTTC.